What follows are 24 T cell receptor beta chains derived from one specimen sequenced in a study of Ad26.COV2.S vaccination and SARS-CoV-2 variants. Some clones are missing from TCRdb's copy, which holds only in-frame ones; the method was immunoSEQ multiplex PCR. The data show 400,000 to 450,000 clones, 90% seen once. Treatment given: over 15 received Ad26.COV2.S at low or high dose, single or two shots; 5 received placebo; per-sample allocation not given. Sampling took place 63 days after the first vaccine or placebo injection. The sequences come from peripheral blood, collected in a trial of Ad26.COV2.S vaccine versus placebo. The source of these receptors is a person between 18 and 65 years old who received the Ad26.COV2.S COVID-19 vaccine or a placebo.

J is TRBJ2-1 and V is TRBV30; TRBD2 matches at 7 bases. The CDR3 spans 12 residues. The V gene end was trimmed by 2 bases and the J gene end by 8 bases; junction bases not matched to a gene: 3. CDR1 is GTSNPN, CDR2 SVGIG, per germline (reference sequence). The CDR3 is CAWSPGLDEQFF. Here the CDR3 DNA reads TGTGCCTGGAGTCCCGGACTAGATGAGCAGTTCTTC.

V is TRBV29-1 and J is TRBJ2-7; D might be TRBD2 (6 bases). The V gene's germline CDR1 is SQVTM and CDR2 ANQGSEA. The V end lost 1 base, the J end lost 0 bases, and 16 bases lay between the germline ends. The CDR3 loop spans 16 amino acids. The CDR3 DNA is TGCAGCGTTGAAGGATGGACTACCGGTGGCTCCTACGAGCAGTACTTC. It is translated as CSVEGWTTGGSYEQYF.

V gene TRBV13 combines with J gene TRBJ2-3; 10 nucleotides line up with TRBD2. The germline V gene has CDR1 PRHDT and CDR2 FYEKMQ (reference sequence). The V gene end was trimmed by 2 bases and the J gene end by 3 bases; junction bases not matched to a gene: 11. The CDR3 loop spans 18 amino acids. This chain's CDR3 is CASSLRSRSGRATDTQYF. CDR3 bases: TGTGCCAGCAGCTTAAGGTCCCGGAGCGGGAGGGCGACAGATACGCAGTATTTT.

The chain recombines TRBV29-1 with TRBJ2-7; 12 bases map to TRBD2. With V trimmed by 7 bases and J by 7 bases, 8 bases remained unmatched. This CDR3 is built from 13 residues. Looked up from germline, CDR1 is SQVTM and CDR2 is ANQGSEA. CDR3 DNA: TGCAGCGCTGTGACTAGCGGGAGTATAGAGCAGTACTTC. Amino acids: CSAVTSGSIEQYF.

V and J are TRBV29-1 and TRBJ1-1, with TRBD1 matching 10 bases. Trimming removed 5 bases from V and 6 bases from J; junction bases left unmatched: 6. The germline V gene has CDR1 SQVTM and CDR2 ANQGSEA. The CDR3 spans 13 residues. CDR3 residues: CSVLGQGMAEAFF. CDR3 coding DNA: TGCAGCGTTTTGGGACAGGGGATGGCTGAAGCTTTCTTT.

V gene TRBV27 combines with J gene TRBJ2-7; D unclear. This CDR3 contains 13 residues. V lost 2 bases, J lost 0 bases, and 5 bases lay in between. The germline gives CDR1 MNHEY, CDR2 SMNVEV (reference sequence). The CDR3 DNA reads as TGTGCCAGCAGTTTAGCCCACTCCTACGAGCAGTACTTC. This gives the protein CASSLAHSYEQYF.

This chain uses TRBV12-3 or TRBV12-4 with TRBJ1-1; 7 bases match TRBD1. With V trimmed by 6 bases and J by 6 bases, 7 bases remained unmatched. This CDR3 is built from 13 residues. CDR3 sequence reads: CASSPTGTPEAFF. The CDR3 nucleotides read TGTGCCAGCAGCCCGACAGGGACCCCTGAAGCTTTCTTT.

V gene TRBV29-1 combines with J gene TRBJ2-2; TRBD2 agrees at 7 bases. V was pared by 1 base and J by 4 bases, with 6 bases of the junction left unmatched. This CDR3 is 15 amino acids long. CDR1 SQVTM and CDR2 ANQGSEA come from the germline V gene. The CDR3: CSVEGAWEGTGELFF. CDR3 in DNA: TGCAGCGTTGAAGGGGCGTGGGAGGGCACCGGGGAGCTGTTTTTT.

This clone appeared a single time. Written as DNA, the CDR3 is TGTGCCAGCAGCTTGACTAGGGCGAACACCGGGGAGCTGTTTTTT. This codes for CASSLTRANTGELFF. This rearrangement joins TRBV7-9 to TRBJ2-2; weak D call: TRBD2 (6 bases). The germline V and J ends were trimmed by 3 bases and 0 bases, with 8 bases remaining between them. This CDR3 is 15 amino acids long. Per germline, CDR1 SEHNR and CDR2 FQNEAQ (reference sequence).

The chain employs TRBV27 and TRBJ2-5; 8 bases are a match to TRBD2. The CDR3 loop spans 17 amino acids. V was pared by 2 bases and J by 4 bases, with 12 bases of the junction left unmatched. Germline assignment: CDR1 MNHEY and CDR2 SMNVEV (reference sequence). The CDR3 spells CASSLRVAGPGGETQYF. CDR3 nucleotide sequence: TGTGCCAGCAGTTTACGAGTAGCGGGACCTGGGGGAGAGACCCAGTACTTC.

This chain joins TRBV7-2 and TRBJ1-6; D unresolved. Germline loops: CDR1 SGHTA, CDR2 FQGNSA. Trimming took off 4 bases at V and 6 bases at J, with 13 bases between the two ends. The CDR3 is 15 residues long. The CDR3 spells CASSSGPNRNSPLHF. The CDR3 region has the DNA TGTGCCAGCAGCTCCGGCCCGAACCGTAATTCACCCCTCCACTTT.

The chain employs TRBV7-9 and TRBJ1-1, with 9 bases lining up with TRBD1. Germline CDR1 reads SEHNR; CDR2 reads FQNEAQ (reference sequence). The CDR3 totals 14 residues. J lost 1 base, V lost 5 bases, and 2 bases had no gene match. The CDR3 DNA reads as TGTGCCAGCAGCCCGGGACAGGGGAACACTGAAGCTTTCTTT. It specifies CASSPGQGNTEAFF.

The CDR3 loop reads CASRPRGRGTYEQYF. The CDR3 DNA sequence: TGTGCCAGCAGACCAAGGGGGCGAGGTACCTACGAGCAGTACTTC. The chain employs TRBV6-5 and TRBJ2-7, with 7 bases that match TRBD1. J lost 2 bases, V lost 6 bases, and 10 bases had no gene match. Germline loops: CDR1 MNHEY, CDR2 SVGAGI. This CDR3 spans 15 amino acids.

The sample holds one count of this clone. V is TRBV10-3 and J is TRBJ2-1, with 13 bases matching TRBD2. Germline trimming cut 4 bases from V and 5 bases from J; bases unmatched to any gene: 2. CDR1 is ENHRY, CDR2 SYGVKD, per germline. The CDR3 is 15 residues long. CDR3 residues: CAISVGTSGNNEQFF. In DNA form, the CDR3 reads TGTGCCATCAGTGTAGGGACTAGCGGGAACAATGAGCAGTTCTTC.

This clone was counted between two and nine times. The genes are TRBV9 and TRBJ1-1; no clear D gene. Trimming took off 0 bases at V and 2 bases at J, with 8 bases between the two ends. There are 14 residues in the CDR3. Germline CDR1 reads SGDLS; CDR2 reads YYNGEE. CDR3 DNA sequence: TGTGCCAGCAGCGTAGCGGGCGGTAACACTGAAGCTTTCTTT. It is translated as CASSVAGGNTEAFF.

The chain employs TRBV7-2 and TRBJ2-1; no clear D. Germline CDR1 is SGHTA and CDR2 is FQGNSA. The V end was cut by 4 bases, the J end by 2 bases, with 6 bases between. This CDR3 is 13 amino acids long. CDR3 region: CASSSWAYNEQFF. CDR3 bases: TGTGCCAGCAGCTCCTGGGCCTACAATGAGCAGTTCTTC.

Of note for this clone: The sample contains more than one DNA sequence encoding this CDR3. The rearrangement links TRBV29-1 to TRBJ1-1, with 9 positions matching TRBD1. The CDR3 length is 11 residues. Germline CDR1 reads SQVTM; CDR2 reads ANQGSEA. V was pared by 6 bases and J by 5 bases, with 1 base of the junction left unmatched. In DNA, the CDR3 is TGCAGCGTAGACAGGGGGACTGAAGCTTTCTTT. Encoded protein: CSVDRGTEAFF. The variable domain in full, with the rest retrieved from reference TRBV29-1 and TRBJ1-1, is SAVISQKPSRDICQRGTSLTIQCQVDSQVTMMFWYRQQPGQSLTLIATANQGSEATYESGFVIDKFPISRPNLTFSTLTVSNMSPEDSSIYLCSVDRGTEAFFGQGTRLTVV.

This chain links TRBV29-1 with TRBJ1-5, with D unclear. Trimming took 5 bases from V and 9 from J, leaving 2 bases between them. The CDR3 has 8 residues. Germline V gene sequence: CDR1 SQVTM, CDR2 ANQGSEA. CDR3 in amino acids: CSVRPQHF. CDR3 in DNA: TGCAGCGTTCGGCCCCAGCATTTT.

The V gene is TRBV7-2, the J gene TRBJ2-1; 11 bases match TRBD2. The ends lost 5 bases at V and 1 base at J; junction bases unmatched: 7. The CDR3 spans 17 residues. Per the germline V gene, CDR1 is SGHTA and CDR2 is FQGNSA. The CDR3 region is CASSLTSGRLSYNEQFF. The CDR3 DNA is TGTGCCAGCAGCCTAACTAGCGGGAGACTATCCTACAATGAGCAGTTCTTC. Filled out from reference TRBV7-2 and TRBJ2-1, the complete variable domain reads GAGVSQSPSNKVTEKGKDVELRCDPISGHTALYWYRQSLGQGLEFLIYFQGNSAPDKSGLPSDRFSAERTGGSVSTLTIQRTQQEDSAVYLCASSLTSGRLSYNEQFFGPGTRLTVL.

This clone was counted a single time. The J gene is TRBJ1-4, the V gene TRBV4-3; a possible D gene is TRBD1 (6 bases). The CDR3 covers 17 residues. V was cut by 3 bases and J by 5 bases, with 19 bases left in between. CDR1 is LGHNA, CDR2 YSLEER, per germline. CDR3 region: CASSHQAGTSVNEKLFF. CDR3 nucleotides: TGCGCCAGCAGCCACCAAGCTGGGACATCGGTGAATGAAAAACTGTTTTTT.

The gene calls are TRBV5-6 and TRBJ1-2; the D is unclear. The CDR3 spans 13 residues. With 0 bases removed from V and 0 bases from J, the gap between germline ends came to 3 bases. The germline V gene encodes CDR1 SGHDT and CDR2 YYEEEE. CDR3 nucleotides: TGTGCCAGCAGCTTGGTGTCTAACTATGGCTACACCTTC. Its protein is CASSLVSNYGYTF. Full variable domain (outside the CDR3, taken from reference TRBV5-6 and TRBJ1-2): DAGVTQSPTHLIKTRGQQVTLRCSPKSGHDTVSWYQQALGQGPQFIFQYYEEEERQRGNFPDRFSGHQFPNYSSELNVNALLLGDSALYLCASSLVSNYGYTFGSGTRLTVV.

The chain links TRBV7-2 to TRBJ2-7, with D uncertain. Germline CDR1 SGHTA, CDR2 FQGNSA. Trimming shortened V by 1 base and J by 3 bases, and 10 bases separated the two germline ends. This CDR3 is built from 14 residues. Here the CDR3 DNA reads TGTGCCAGCAGCTTAGACATGCAGTTCTACGAGCAGTACTTC. Encoded protein: CASSLDMQFYEQYF.

This rearrangement joins TRBV6-5 to TRBJ1-1; D perhaps matches TRBD1 (6 bases). The ends were cut back, 6 bases at V and 10 bases at J, with 12 bases in the middle. The CDR3 spans 11 residues. In germline, CDR1 is MNHEY, CDR2 SVGAGI. The CDR3 DNA sequence: TGTGCCAGCAGGCCGGACAGCAGAGCTTTCTTT. Translating it yields CASRPDSRAFF.

The chain couples TRBV19 to TRBJ2-1; maybe TRBD2 (5 bases). Trimming shortened V by 4 bases and J by 0 bases, and 13 bases separated the two germline ends. CDR1 and CDR2 (germline): LNHDA, SQIVND (reference sequence). CDR3 length equals 16 residues. This chain's CDR3 is CASSKGLASSYNEQFF. The CDR3 nucleotides read TGTGCCAGTAGTAAAGGACTGGCGAGCTCCTACAATGAGCAGTTCTTC.